These 28 T cell receptor beta chains were all obtained from the same sample, sequenced in a study of shared clonotypes between healthy human individuals. Clones were sequenced by immunoSEQ multiplex PCR, and TCRdb holds only the in-frame ones, with some missing. In the table there are 2 million to 2.5 million clones, approximately 96% of which are singletons. Sequenced sample: naive CD4+ T cells sorted from blood. Subset here: CD45RA+ positively selected. These receptors all stem from a young man in good health.

As to this clone: Different DNA sequences within this sample yield the same CDR3. The chain is built from TRBV5-4 and TRBJ1-1, with 7 bases that match TRBD1. The CDR3 extends over 15 amino acids. Per germline, CDR1 SGHNT and CDR2 YYREEE (reference sequence). The J segment lost 0 bases and the V segment lost 2 bases, leaving 4 bases of the junction unmatched. Here the CDR3 reads CASSLGTGVNTEAFF. The CDR3 bases are TGTGCCAGCAGCTTAGGTACAGGGGTGAACACTGAAGCTTTCTTT.

The chain carries TRBV7-2 and TRBJ1-2; D call uncertain. Trimming stripped 5 bases from V and 8 bases from J, with 15 bases between. CDR1 and CDR2 (germline): SGHTA, FQGNSA. The CDR3 length is 13 residues. CDR3 bases: TGTGCCAGCAGCCCCCCTAATTCTGTGGGCTACACCTTC. Translation gives CASSPPNSVGYTF.

The V gene is TRBV6-5, the J gene TRBJ2-7; TRBD1 aligns across 9 bases. The CDR3 sequence is 15 residues long. Germline values: CDR1 MNHEY, CDR2 SVGAGI. V dropped 2 bases and J dropped 4; count of bases not matched to a gene: 6. The DNA for the CDR3 is TGTGCCAGCAGTTACAGGGGACAGGGCGTTTACGAGCAGTACTTC. The encoded protein is CASSYRGQGVYEQYF.

J is TRBJ2-1 and V is TRBV6-5; the D gene is possibly TRBD2 (5 bases). Trimming shortened V by 5 bases and J by 9 bases, and 11 bases separated the two germline ends. This CDR3 comprises 12 residues. In germline, CDR1 is MNHEY, CDR2 SVGAGI. The CDR3 DNA is TGTGCCAGCAGTCCGACTCGGGGTGAGCAGTTCTTC. Encoded protein: CASSPTRGEQFF.

This clone was recorded once. This chain uses TRBV7-2 with TRBJ2-2; D not certain. Trimming took 5 bases from V and 6 from J, leaving 16 bases between them. CDR3 length equals 15 residues. Germline CDR1 reads SGHTA; CDR2 reads FQGNSA. CDR3 protein: CASSLGLILAGELFF. The DNA for the CDR3 is TGTGCCAGCAGCCTCGGGCTTATACTTGCCGGGGAGCTGTTTTTT.

V usage is TRBV5-1 and J usage is TRBJ2-5, with 9 bases lining up with TRBD1. CDR1 and CDR2 from the germline V gene are SGHRS and YFSETQ. J gave up 2 bases and V 1 base, and 3 bases lay outside the gene matches. This CDR3 is built from 15 residues. The chain's CDR3 is CASSLRDRAQETQYF. CDR3 DNA sequence: TGCGCCAGCAGCTTGAGGGACAGGGCACAAGAGACCCAGTACTTC.

The rearrangement uses TRBV4-1 and TRBJ2-1; D gene unclear. The V gene lost 6 bases and the J gene lost 0 bases, with 24 bases spanning the gap. The CDR3 has 19 residues. From germline, CDR1 is MGHRA and CDR2 YSYEKL. CDR3 coding DNA: TGCGCCAGCAGTCTAACCACCCTTAGGACCAAGAGCTCCTACAATGAGCAGTTCTTC. Protein sequence: CASSLTTLRTKSSYNEQFF.

This clone was seen only once. The chain couples TRBV18 to TRBJ2-3; no firm D call. V lost 4 bases, J lost 2 bases, and 16 bases lay in between. This CDR3 spans 16 amino acids. The germline gives CDR1 KGHSH, CDR2 LQKENI. This CDR3 is CASSRYPEVDTDTQYF. CDR3 nucleotides: TGTGCCAGCTCACGATATCCTGAGGTGGACACAGATACGCAGTATTTT. The variable domain in full, with the rest retrieved from reference TRBV18 and TRBJ2-3, is NAGVMQNPRHLVRRRGQEARLRCSPMKGHSHVYWYRQLPEEGLKFMVYLQKENIIDESGMPKERFSAEFPKEGPSILRIQQVVRGDSAAYFCASSRYPEVDTDTQYFGPGTRLTVL.

This rearrangement joins TRBV30 to TRBJ2-3; tentative D call: TRBD2 (5 bases). Trimming pared 0 bases from V and 10 bases from J, leaving 23 bases between. CDR1 GTSNPN and CDR2 SVGIG come from the germline V gene (reference sequence). This CDR3 is 16 amino acids long. The CDR3 is CAWSVLRGKSPGAQYF. The CDR3 DNA reads as TGTGCCTGGAGTGTATTACGAGGGAAGTCACCTGGGGCGCAGTATTTT.

The V call is TRBV30, the J call TRBJ1-3, with 9 bases identical to TRBD1. CDR1 is GTSNPN, CDR2 SVGIG, per germline (reference sequence). The CDR3 spans 15 residues. The V and J ends lost 0 bases and 5 bases, in that order; junction bases with no gene match: 5. CDR3 loop: CAWSVLGQGRNTIYF. The CDR3 DNA sequence: TGTGCCTGGAGTGTACTTGGACAGGGGAGAAACACCATATATTTT.

This clone showed up just once. This chain uses TRBV25-1 with TRBJ1-2; 8 nucleotides agree with TRBD1. There are 11 residues in the CDR3. V lost 6 bases, J lost 6 bases, and 0 bases stayed unmatched. Germline CDR1 and CDR2: MGHDK and SYGVNS. The CDR3: CASRGQDGYTF. For the CDR3, the DNA is TGTGCCAGCAGGGGACAGGATGGCTACACCTTC.

The chain couples TRBV7-8 to TRBJ2-7; D is perhaps TRBD1 (6 bases). CDR3 length equals 14 residues. V lost 3 bases, J lost 4 bases, and 13 bases lay in between. The germline V gene encodes CDR1 SGHVS and CDR2 FQNEAQ. The CDR3 region has the DNA TGTGCCAGCAGCTTCCGACAGGCCCCTTACGAGCAGTACTTC. Its translation is CASSFRQAPYEQYF.

V usage is TRBV19 and J usage is TRBJ1-2; 11 nucleotides line up with TRBD1. Germline CDR1 is LNHDA and CDR2 is SQIVND (reference sequence). CDR3 size: 15 residues. Germline trimming cut 7 bases from V and 3 bases from J; bases unmatched to any gene: 7. CDR3 in amino acids: CASTSPGQGDYGYTF. Written as DNA, the CDR3 is TGTGCCAGTACCTCACCGGGACAGGGGGACTATGGCTACACCTTC.

The J gene is TRBJ2-5, the V gene TRBV7-9, with 11 bases identical to TRBD2. Germline values: CDR1 SEHNR, CDR2 FQNEAQ (reference sequence). The trim removed 8 bases at V and 2 bases at J, leaving 13 bases unmatched. The CDR3 runs to 17 residues. This chain's CDR3 is CASFPPGLAVPQETQYF. DNA of the CDR3: TGTGCCAGCTTCCCCCCGGGACTAGCGGTACCGCAAGAGACCCAGTACTTC.

The chain employs TRBV12-5 and TRBJ1-5; 7 positions agree with TRBD1. V trimming: 5 bases; J trimming: 3 bases; junction bases outside the gene matches: 13. Germline loops: CDR1 LGHNT, CDR2 FRNRAP. The CDR3 totals 17 residues. The chain's CDR3 is CASGPPGQASSNQPQHF. CDR3 bases: TGTGCTAGTGGTCCTCCAGGACAGGCTAGTTCCAATCAGCCCCAGCATTTT.

This chain joins TRBV10-3 and TRBJ2-1; no reliable D call. The germline CDR1 and CDR2 sequences are ENHRY and SYGVKD. This CDR3 contains 12 residues. V was clipped by 6 bases and J by 9 bases, with 12 bases between them. DNA for the CDR3: TGTGCCATCAGCGACGCTATAGGTGAGCAGTTCTTC. Translating gives CAISDAIGEQFF.

This chain joins TRBV29-1 and TRBJ1-1; 7 bases fit TRBD1. Germline V gene sequence: CDR1 SQVTM, CDR2 ANQGSEA. The CDR3 covers 13 residues. J was trimmed by 1 base and V by 7 bases; bases with no gene match: 6. The CDR3 protein is CSAQTGPNTEAFF. CDR3 nucleotide sequence: TGCAGCGCTCAGACAGGGCCGAACACTGAAGCTTTCTTT.

Of note for this clone: The same CDR3 is also encoded by other DNA sequences in this sample. The chain has TRBV11-2 and TRBJ2-7; D is unresolved. V lost 0 bases, J lost 4 bases, and 10 bases lay in between. Looked up from germline, CDR1 is SGHAT and CDR2 is FQNNGV. The CDR3 runs 14 residues. The CDR3 spells CASSLDRLTYEQYF. CDR3 DNA: TGTGCCAGCAGCTTAGATCGGTTGACTTACGAGCAGTACTTC.

V gene TRBV5-1 combines with J gene TRBJ2-2; 9 nucleotides line up with TRBD1. There are 15 residues in the CDR3. CDR1 and CDR2 (germline): SGHRS, YFSETQ. Trimming cost V 4 bases and J 6 bases; bases outside gene matches: 7. CDR3 loop: CASSIRDRDSGELFF. The CDR3 DNA sequence: TGCGCCAGCAGCATCCGGGACAGGGATTCCGGGGAGCTGTTTTTT.

In this sample, this clone turned up once. This chain joins TRBV28 and TRBJ1-4; D is perhaps TRBD1 (6 bases). This CDR3 is 17 amino acids long. CDR1 and CDR2 from the germline V gene are MDHEN and SYDVKM. Trimming removed 4 bases at V and 3 bases at J, with 18 bases between. This CDR3 reads CASSSLRRGAANEKLFF. CDR3 bases: TGTGCCAGCAGTTCCCTACGGAGGGGGGCAGCTAATGAAAAACTGTTTTTT.

V and J are TRBV4-1 and TRBJ1-2; no reliable D call. The germline V gene has CDR1 MGHRA and CDR2 YSYEKL. The CDR3 consists of 14 residues. V lost 3 bases and J 4 bases, leaving 12 bases between the germline ends. The CDR3 sequence is CASSQGRIGYGYTF. As DNA, the CDR3 is TGCGCCAGCAGCCAGGGAAGGATAGGCTATGGCTACACCTTC.

J is TRBJ1-1 and V is TRBV5-4; TRBD1 agrees at 7 bases. After removal of 3 bases from V and 7 bases from J, the junction contained 9 bases not matched to a gene. The CDR3 sequence is 14 residues long. Looked up from germline, CDR1 is SGHNT and CDR2 is YYREEE (reference sequence). The DNA of the CDR3 is TGTGCCAGCAGCTCCAGGGACAGAATCTTTGAAGCTTTCTTT. Its protein product is CASSSRDRIFEAFF.

The CDR3 here is CASSPRTGLAGADTQYF. In DNA, the CDR3 is TGTGCCAGCAGCCCCAGGACGGGACTAGCGGGAGCGGATACGCAGTATTTT. The chain recombines TRBV9 with TRBJ2-3; TRBD2 matches at 14 bases. Trimming cost V 4 bases and J 6 bases; bases outside gene matches: 10. The germline gives CDR1 SGDLS, CDR2 YYNGEE. This CDR3 region has 17 residues.

The J gene is TRBJ2-7, the V gene TRBV27, with D perhaps TRBD2 (7 bases). Germline CDR1 MNHEY, CDR2 SMNVEV (reference sequence). The CDR3 totals 17 residues. The V end lost 2 bases, the J end lost 0 bases, and 17 bases lay between the germline ends. The CDR3 DNA reads as TGTGCCAGCAGTTTAAATGGAGGGGGGGGCAGCTCCTACGAGCAGTACTTC. Residues: CASSLNGGGGSSYEQYF.

The V gene is TRBV28, the J gene TRBJ2-7; 10 positions agree with TRBD2. Germline-derived CDR1 and CDR2 are MDHEN and SYDVKM. This CDR3 has 15 residues. V lost 4 bases and J lost 3; bases outside the gene matches: 6. The DNA for the CDR3 is TGTGCCAGCAGTTCAGCGGGGGGGAATTTCTACGAGCAGTACTTC. It codes for CASSSAGGNFYEQYF.

The chain links TRBV6-1 to TRBJ1-6; 7 bases agree with TRBD1. This CDR3 is built from 15 residues. V shed 3 bases and J 8 bases; nucleotides not matched to a gene: 7. Germline V lookup: CDR1 MNHNS, CDR2 SASEGT. CDR3 in DNA: TGTGCCAGCAGTGACGCGGGACAGCGGGATTCACCCCTCCACTTT. It translates to CASSDAGQRDSPLHF.

V usage is TRBV5-6 and J usage is TRBJ1-2, with TRBD1 matching 8 bases. Per the germline V gene, CDR1 is SGHDT and CDR2 is YYEEEE. J lost 4 bases, V lost 7 bases, and 9 bases had no gene match. The CDR3 runs 14 residues. DNA of the CDR3: TGTGCCAGCGAGCAGGGGGCATTAGGCTATGGCTACACCTTC. This translates into CASEQGALGYGYTF.

The gene calls are TRBV7-2 and TRBJ1-4; tentatively, D is TRBD1 (5 bases). This CDR3 has 15 residues. Germline CDR1 reads SGHTA; CDR2 reads FQGNSA. Trimming stripped 2 bases from V and 11 bases from J, with 18 bases between. The CDR3: CASSLLGGTVHKLFF. CDR3 sequence (DNA): TGTGCCAGCAGCTTACTCGGGGGGACTGTTCATAAACTGTTTTTT.